A single T cell receptor (beta chain) is shown here with its context. Different DNA sequences within this sample yield the same CDR3. The sample comes from a study of blood T cell repertoires in COVID-19. The CDR3 sequence is 14 residues long. Germline CDR1 and CDR2: MNHEY and SVGAGI. Trimming left V 2 bases short and J 4 bases short, with 12 bases between. Per the study methods: Quantification of nucleated cells was approximated via reference gene primer amplification. Assay: immunoSEQ multiplex PCR; the TCRdb copy retains only in-frame clones and omits some. V, J and clone size are those of that table, while D and trimming were read from the DNA. This table holds 340,000 or so clones, about four fifths found once.

This chain links TRBV6-5 with TRBJ2-7, with D tentatively TRBD1 (5 bases). Sequenced input: peripheral blood. The receptor comes from a young man with active or convalescent COVID-19. In DNA form, the CDR3 reads TGTGCCAGCAGTTACGGCGGCAGGGCATACGAGCAGTACTTC. The encoded protein is CASSYGGRAYEQYF.